The 26 T cell receptor beta chains below come from one sample, sequenced in a study of blood T cell repertoires in COVID-19. Data came from immunoSEQ multiplex PCR; TCRdb stores just in-frame clones and leaves some out. This table has 180,000 or so clones, roughly four fifths appearing once. Material: PBMCs or T cells enriched from blood (not recorded which). The receptors derive from a man aged 45-60 years who had recovered from COVID-19.

This clone occurred once. The CDR3 sequence is CASSLGRWGEAFF. The DNA for the CDR3 is TGTGCCAGCAGCTTAGGAAGATGGGGCGAAGCTTTCTTT. The V and J genes are TRBV11-2 and TRBJ1-1, with D possibly being TRBD1 (5 bases). CDR3 length equals 13 residues. The germline CDR1 and CDR2 sequences are SGHAT and FQNNGV. Trimming stripped 1 base from V and 8 bases from J, with 11 bases between.

The chain couples TRBV7-8 to TRBJ2-5, with a possible D match to TRBD1 (5 bases). The CDR3 is 14 residues long. Trimming left V 5 bases short and J 1 base short, with 11 bases between. Germline V gene data show CDR1 as SGHVS and CDR2 as FQNEAQ. CDR3 sequence (DNA): TGTGCCAGCAGCGCCCAGGGAAGCCAAGAGACCCAGTACTTC. It is translated as CASSAQGSQETQYF.

This chain uses TRBV29-1 with TRBJ2-5, with TRBD2 as a possible D gene (7 bases). Trimming cost V 7 bases and J 2 bases, with 23 bases left between them. Germline CDR1 SQVTM, CDR2 ANQGSEA. The CDR3 contains 16 residues. CDR3 sequence reads: CSAQGRAGASQETQYF. In DNA form, the CDR3 reads TGCAGCGCACAGGGTCGGGCGGGGGCCTCACAAGAGACCCAGTACTTC.

The chain is built from TRBV5-1 and TRBJ2-4; TRBD2 matches 14 bases. The V gene's germline CDR1 is SGHRS and CDR2 YFSETQ. J was trimmed by 7 bases and V by 4 bases; bases with no gene match: 4. The CDR3 is 15 amino acids. CDR3 in amino acids: CASSPTSGGANIQYF. In DNA form, the CDR3 reads TGCGCCAGCAGCCCGACTAGCGGGGGGGCGAACATTCAGTACTTC.

The J gene is TRBJ2-7, the V gene TRBV7-9; 7 nucleotides agree with TRBD2. Germline V gene lookup returns CDR1 SEHNR and CDR2 FQNEAQ (reference sequence). With 0 bases clipped from V and 2 bases from J, the junction kept 10 bases outside the gene matches. This CDR3 has 17 residues. This CDR3 is CASSLATSASGTYEQYF. Written as DNA, the CDR3 is TGTGCCAGCAGCTTAGCGACCTCGGCTAGCGGTACCTACGAGCAGTACTTC.

V and J are TRBV7-2 and TRBJ1-2, with TRBD1 matching over 7 bases. Germline assignment: CDR1 SGHTA and CDR2 FQGNSA. CDR3 length: 15 residues. J gave up 5 bases and V 5 bases, and 11 bases lay outside the gene matches. CDR3 sequence reads: CASSPRQGPQYGYTF. The CDR3 bases are TGTGCCAGCAGCCCCCGACAGGGACCCCAATATGGCTACACCTTC.

The chain has TRBV5-5 and TRBJ1-2; TRBD1 aligns across 8 bases. Germline CDR1 and CDR2: SGHKS and YYEKEE (reference sequence). The CDR3 is made up of 15 amino acids. V trimming: 3 bases; J trimming: 0 bases; junction bases outside the gene matches: 4. CDR3 amino acids: CASSWRTGPNYGYTF. CDR3 DNA sequence: TGTGCCAGCAGCTGGAGGACAGGGCCTAACTATGGCTACACCTTC. The complete variable domain, with remaining parts taken from reference TRBV5-5 and TRBJ1-2, reads DAGVTQSPTHLIKTRGQQVTLRCSPISGHKSVSWYQQVLGQGPQFIFQYYEKEERGRGNFPDRFSARQFPNYSSELNVNALLLGDSALYLCASSWRTGPNYGYTFGSGTRLTVV.

The CDR3 loop is CASSERGEAFF. CDR3 DNA: TGTGCCAGCAGTGAACGGGGGGAAGCTTTCTTT. The chain recombines TRBV6-1 with TRBJ1-1; TRBD1 is a possible D gene (5 bases). This CDR3 region has 11 residues. Deletions cut 2 bases from V and 8 bases from J, with 6 bases between. Germline V lookup: CDR1 MNHNS, CDR2 SASEGT.

The chain employs TRBV6-5 and TRBJ2-7; 10 bases are shared with TRBD1. V was pared by 7 bases and J by 7 bases, with 7 bases of the junction left unmatched. Looked up from germline, CDR1 is MNHEY and CDR2 is SVGAGI. This CDR3 is 13 amino acids long. The CDR3 is CASIRQGAGEQYF. The CDR3 DNA sequence: TGTGCCAGCATTAGACAGGGGGCTGGGGAGCAGTACTTC.

The rearrangement joins TRBV25-1 to TRBJ2-3, with 7 bases that match TRBD2. From germline, CDR1 is MGHDK and CDR2 SYGVNS. After removal of 2 bases from V and 0 bases from J, the junction contained 2 bases not matched to a gene. This CDR3 is 15 amino acids long. In DNA, the CDR3 is TGTGCCAGCAGTGAAATCGGGGGGAGCACAGATACGCAGTATTTT. Translated, it gives CASSEIGGSTDTQYF.

The genes are TRBV28 and TRBJ1-3; D is undetermined. Germline V gene sequence: CDR1 MDHEN, CDR2 SYDVKM. This CDR3 region has 16 residues. The germline V and J ends were trimmed by 3 bases and 0 bases, with 12 bases remaining between them. CDR3 in amino acids: CASSLAGGASGNTIYF. The CDR3 bases are TGTGCCAGCAGTTTGGCCGGCGGAGCCTCTGGAAACACCATATATTTT.

The V and J genes are TRBV6-5 and TRBJ2-1, with D perhaps matching TRBD1 (6 bases). Germline assignment: CDR1 MNHEY and CDR2 SVGAGI. The CDR3 has 13 residues. Trimming removed 6 bases from V and 10 bases from J, with 16 bases in between. CDR3 bases: TGTGCCAGCAGACACAGGGTAATCGAAGAGCAGTTCTTC. Translating gives CASRHRVIEEQFF.

This clone was counted a few times. Other DNA sequences in this specimen translate into the identical CDR3. This rearrangement joins TRBV29-1 to TRBJ1-5, with D possibly being TRBD1 (5 bases). V lost 6 bases and J 0 bases, leaving 9 bases between the germline ends. CDR1 and CDR2 (germline): SQVTM, ANQGSEA. This CDR3 region has 13 residues. The CDR3 region has the DNA TGCAGCGTGCAGGGTAATAGCAATCAGCCCCAGCATTTT. This gives the protein CSVQGNSNQPQHF. Using reference TRBV29-1 and TRBJ1-5 for the parts outside the CDR3, the full variable domain is SAVISQKPSRDICQRGTSLTIQCQVDSQVTMMFWYRQQPGQSLTLIATANQGSEATYESGFVIDKFPISRPNLTFSTLTVSNMSPEDSSIYLCSVQGNSNQPQHFGDGTRLSIL.

This clone was counted once. V usage is TRBV11-2 and J usage is TRBJ2-7; maybe TRBD2 (8 bases). Looked up from germline, CDR1 is SGHAT and CDR2 is FQNNGV. V lost 5 bases and J 3 bases, leaving 20 bases between the germline ends. This CDR3 comprises 16 residues. As DNA, the CDR3 is TGTGCCAGCAGCCCGGGAGGGACAGCTACGGACTACGAGCAGTACTTC. Translating gives CASSPGGTATDYEQYF.

The V and J genes are TRBV9 and TRBJ2-5; the D gene is possibly TRBD1 (6 bases). CDR3 length: 14 residues. Trimming took 3 bases from V and 2 from J, leaving 11 bases between them. Germline loops: CDR1 SGDLS, CDR2 YYNGEE. The CDR3 nucleotides read TGTGCCAGCAGCGCCTCGACAGGTCAAGAGACCCAGTACTTC. Its protein is CASSASTGQETQYF. Using reference TRBV9 and TRBJ2-5 for the parts outside the CDR3, the full variable domain is DSGVTQTPKHLITATGQRVTLRCSPRSGDLSVYWYQQSLDQGLQFLIQYYNGEERAKGNILERFSAQQFPDLHSELNLSSLELGDSALYFCASSASTGQETQYFGPGTRLLVL.

The chain has TRBV3-1 (or the pseudogene TRBV3-2) and TRBJ1-3, with 7 positions matching TRBD1. The CDR3 contains 16 residues. Trimming at V came to 4 bases and at J to 0 bases, leaving 6 bases not matched to a gene. Germline-derived CDR1 and CDR2 are LGHDT and YNNKEL (reference sequence). The CDR3 here is CASSRNRDSSGNTIYF. The CDR3 DNA is TGTGCCAGCAGCCGAAACCGGGACAGCTCTGGAAACACCATATATTTT.

The rearrangement joins TRBV6-5 to TRBJ2-5; 8 nucleotides line up with TRBD1. This CDR3 contains 16 residues. J was trimmed by 1 base and V by 0 bases; bases with no gene match: 4. Germline values: CDR1 MNHEY, CDR2 SVGAGI. Written as DNA, the CDR3 is TGTGCCAGCAGTTACTCCGGCAGGGGGCCCCAAGAGACCCAGTACTTC. Amino acids: CASSYSGRGPQETQYF.

The chain recombines TRBV4-1 with TRBJ2-5, with 7 bases that match TRBD2. Per the germline V gene, CDR1 is MGHRA and CDR2 is YSYEKL. V lost 2 bases, J lost 2 bases, and 8 bases stayed unmatched. This CDR3 region has 16 residues. The CDR3 region has the DNA TGCGCCAGCAGCCAAATGGGCGGGAGTCGGCAAGAGACCCAGTACTTC. Amino acids: CASSQMGGSRQETQYF.

This sequence joins TRBV2 and TRBJ2-7; the D is unclear. V was clipped by 4 bases and J by 1 base, with 5 bases between them. The CDR3 sequence is 12 residues long. Germline CDR1 SNHLY, CDR2 FYNNEI. CDR3 bases: TGTGCCAGCAGTGTAGAGTCCTACGAGCAGTACTTC. Encoded protein: CASSVESYEQYF.

This clone was counted once. The rearrangement uses TRBV7-9 and TRBJ2-1, with 12 nucleotides matching TRBD2. V lost 0 bases, J lost 6 bases, and 6 bases stayed unmatched. This CDR3 spans 17 amino acids. Per the germline V gene, CDR1 is SEHNR and CDR2 is FQNEAQ (reference sequence). CDR3 in amino acids: CASSLALAGGNGNEQFF. In nucleotides, the CDR3 is TGTGCCAGCAGCTTAGCACTAGCGGGGGGAAATGGCAATGAGCAGTTCTTC.

This clone was recorded only once. The chain uses TRBV13 and TRBJ2-2, with D possibly matching TRBD1 (6 bases). This CDR3 comprises 15 residues. Per germline, CDR1 PRHDT and CDR2 FYEKMQ (reference sequence). V dropped 5 bases and J dropped 0 bases, with 10 bases sitting between them. The DNA of the CDR3 is TGTGCCAGCAGCCTCGGGACATCGAACACCGGGGAGCTGTTTTTT. It translates to CASSLGTSNTGELFF. The whole variable domain, filled in from reference TRBV13 and TRBJ2-2, reads AAGVIQSPRHLIKEKRETATLKCYPIPRHDTVYWYQQGPGQDPQFLISFYEKMQSDKGSIPDRFSAQQFSDYHSELNMSSLELGDSALYFCASSLGTSNTGELFFGEGSRLTVL.

V usage is TRBV3-1 (or the pseudogene TRBV3-2) and J usage is TRBJ2-1, with 10 bases that match TRBD2. Germline CDR1 LGHDT, CDR2 YNNKEL (reference sequence). Unmatched junction bases numbered 6, after V lost 0 bases and J lost 4 bases. The CDR3 is 17 amino acids. The chain's CDR3 is CASSQDRAAGGYNEQFF. The CDR3 DNA follows: TGTGCCAGCAGCCAAGATCGGGCAGCGGGAGGGTACAATGAGCAGTTCTTC.

The chain uses TRBV6-5 and TRBJ2-7, with 8 bases fitting TRBD2. The CDR3 is 13 residues long. V shed 4 bases and J 3 bases; nucleotides not matched to a gene: 2. CDR1 MNHEY and CDR2 SVGAGI come from the germline V gene. The CDR3 DNA follows: TGTGCCAGCAGTTTAAGCGGGGGCTACGAGCAGTACTTC. Translation: CASSLSGGYEQYF.

The chain is built from TRBV28 and TRBJ1-5; 9 bases line up with TRBD1. The junction had 5 bases not matched to a gene; V was cut back by 4 bases and J by 4 bases. Germline assignment: CDR1 MDHEN and CDR2 SYDVKM. This CDR3 has 15 amino acids. DNA of the CDR3: TGTGCCAGCAGTTACAGGGGGCTTCGGAATCAGCCCCAGCATTTT. This gives the protein CASSYRGLRNQPQHF.

V usage is TRBV3-1 (or the pseudogene TRBV3-2) and J usage is TRBJ1-3; D unclear. Germline CDR1 and CDR2: LGHDT and YNNKEL (reference sequence). Trimming shortened V by 0 bases and J by 3 bases, and 3 bases separated the two germline ends. The CDR3 runs 13 residues. CDR3 nucleotide sequence: TGTGCCAGCAGCCAAGATAGTGGAAACACCATATATTTT. It codes for CASSQDSGNTIYF.

The chain carries TRBV28 and TRBJ1-4, with D possibly being TRBD1 (5 bases). The CDR3 totals 15 residues. Trimming cost V 2 bases and J 10 bases, with 17 bases left between them. Germline V gene sequence: CDR1 MDHEN, CDR2 SYDVKM. CDR3 nucleotides: TGTGCCAGCAGTTTAGCCGCCCAGGGAAGTCCAAAACTGTTTTTT. Its translation: CASSLAAQGSPKLFF.